A selection of T cell receptor beta chains follows, all from one sample in a study of shared clonotypes between healthy human individuals. The method was immunoSEQ multiplex PCR; TCRdb's version includes in-frame clones alone and lacks a portion of them. The data contain roughly 2.2 million clones, more than 80% of them seen just once; the ten biggest clones take up 0.39%. Input material: naive CD4+ T cells from PBMCs. The receptor source for this set is a man younger than 35 in good health. Some clones in this sample may be carry-over from other donors' samples. CDR3s include the opening cysteine and the closing phenylalanine or tryptophan. Each record gives: clone size, V gene, CDR3 protein. The size entry is marked missing in some rows and otherwise reads once, few, many or a size class.

- | TRBV12-5 | CASGLSGSGTEAFF
once | TRBV5-6 | CASDTNQPQHF
- | TRBV28 | CASSFRTGNTIYF
once | TRBV18 | CASSPARQGNYEQYF
- | TRBV21-1 | CASSPGQGASGEKLFF
- | TRBV9 | CASSVAGNHKGNEQFF
- | TRBV18 | CASSPGGSKNIQYF
- | TRBV5-6 | CASSNRGAGNTIYF
once | TRBV5-1 | CASQDRKTYEQYF
- | TRBV5-1 | CASSLQGTSYEQYF
- | TRBV7-2 | CASSGRGSGASYNEQFF
- | TRBV4-2 | CASSHSGSLDEQYF
- | TRBV10-3 | CAIQTGTGANTQYF
- | TRBV5-1 | CASSLVGAVGGNTIYF
- | TRBV15 | CATSRDLPAGMIEQYF
- | TRBV30 | CAWTPGQAWALGQYF
- | TRBV30 | CAWGLVGEQYF
- | TRBV7-9 | CASSLRLNTEAFF
- | TRBV28 | CASRPGLSYEQYF
- | TRBV28 | CASSLRAVATNEKLFF
- | TRBV4-3 | CASSPLGPKGHYGYTF
- | TRBV28 | CASSPRMNSNQPQHF
- | TRBV5-1 | CASTPDSTYEQYF
- | TRBV28 | CASSLHSLNTEAFF
once | TRBV11-1 | CASSLETDGGYTF
- | TRBV18 | CASSPLTGAYEQYF
- | TRBV10-3 | CAISLDRGLHSGNTIYF
- | TRBV5-1 | CASTDTRETQYF
- | TRBV6-1 | CASSPSRGPGEKLFF
- | TRBV7-9 | CASSSGTGLSRELFF
- | TRBV28 | CASSSPASGNTIYF